Shown below are 10 T cell receptor beta chains from a single sample sequenced in a study of T cell responses to AZD1222 COVID-19 vaccine. The data were produced by immunoSEQ multiplex PCR, yet TCRdb's version contains in-frame clones alone and is incomplete. This sample has under 150,000 clones, with 93% found just once. The material was peripheral blood, obtained on day 0 of AZD1222 vaccination. The receptors were gathered from an adult in good health.

This clone was seen a few times. J is TRBJ2-7 and V is TRBV6-5; 11 positions agree with TRBD1. The length of the CDR3 is 15 residues. The germline V gene has CDR1 MNHEY and CDR2 SVGAGI. The junction had 6 bases not matched to a gene; V was cut back by 6 bases and J by 2 bases. CDR3 in amino acids: CASRWGQGGTYEQYF. In nucleotides, the CDR3 is TGTGCCAGCAGGTGGGGACAGGGGGGAACCTACGAGCAGTACTTC.

The chain has TRBV5-1 and TRBJ1-1; D unresolved. CDR3 length equals 8 residues. Germline CDR1 reads SGHRS; CDR2 reads YFSETQ. The CDR3 loop reads CGWAEAFF. The CDR3 DNA is TGCGGGTGGGCTGAAGCTTTCTTT.

The V call is TRBV19, the J call TRBJ2-1, with D unclear. V lost 10 bases and J 1 base, leaving 17 bases between the germline ends. Germline lookup yields CDR1 LNHDA and CDR2 SQIVND (reference sequence). The CDR3 contains 15 residues. CDR3 amino acids: CATQSGVASYNEQFF. The CDR3 nucleotides read TGTGCCACCCAATCTGGAGTCGCGTCCTACAATGAGCAGTTCTTC. Filled out from reference TRBV19 and TRBJ2-1, the complete variable domain reads DGGITQSPKYLFRKEGQNVTLSCEQNLNHDAMYWYRQDPGQGLRLIYYSQIVNDFQKGDIAEGYSVSREKKESFPLTVTSAQKNPTAFYLCATQSGVASYNEQFFGPGTRLTVL.

V and J are TRBV9 and TRBJ2-1, with TRBD2 matching over 10 bases. This CDR3 contains 20 residues. Germline V gene lookup returns CDR1 SGDLS and CDR2 YYNGEE. V lost 4 bases and J lost 2; bases outside the gene matches: 18. This CDR3 is CASSTPRALAGVRTYNEQFF. CDR3 nucleotides: TGTGCCAGCAGCACCCCCCGGGCGCTAGCGGGAGTTAGGACCTACAATGAGCAGTTCTTC.

The V gene is TRBV5-1, the J gene TRBJ2-1; 8 nucleotides align to TRBD2. This CDR3 is 16 amino acids long. Germline CDR1 and CDR2: SGHRS and YFSETQ. The ends lost 3 bases at V and 3 bases at J; junction bases unmatched: 8. Here the CDR3 DNA reads TGCGCCAGCAGCTCGGGAGGGCTAGTCGGCTACAATGAGCAGTTCTTC. It specifies CASSSGGLVGYNEQFF.

J is TRBJ2-1 and V is TRBV30, with TRBD2 matching 11 bases. Germline CDR1 and CDR2: GTSNPN and SVGIG (reference sequence). The CDR3 has 18 amino acids. After removal of 1 base from V and 7 bases from J, the junction contained 15 bases not matched to a gene. The CDR3 sequence is CAWSARGQLAGVINEQFF. In DNA form, the CDR3 reads TGTGCCTGGAGTGCTCGGGGCCAACTAGCGGGAGTGATAAATGAGCAGTTCTTC.

The gene calls are TRBV19 and TRBJ1-6, with 7 bases lining up with TRBD1. V lost 5 bases, J lost 7 bases, and 11 bases stayed unmatched. The germline V gene has CDR1 LNHDA and CDR2 SQIVND (reference sequence). The CDR3 has 16 residues. CDR3 residues: CASSVNQGQPNSPLHF. In DNA, the CDR3 is TGTGCCAGTAGTGTCAATCAGGGACAGCCAAATTCACCCCTCCACTTT.

The chain links TRBV29-1 to TRBJ1-1; D call uncertain. CDR1 is SQVTM and CDR2 is ANQGSEA in the germline V gene. Trimming stripped 3 bases from V and 1 base from J, with 3 bases between. This CDR3 comprises 11 residues. The CDR3 region is CSVEGNTEAFF. The CDR3 region has the DNA TGCAGCGTTGAGGGGAACACTGAAGCTTTCTTT. The variable domain in full, with the rest retrieved from reference TRBV29-1 and TRBJ1-1, is SAVISQKPSRDICQRGTSLTIQCQVDSQVTMMFWYRQQPGQSLTLIATANQGSEATYESGFVIDKFPISRPNLTFSTLTVSNMSPEDSSIYLCSVEGNTEAFFGQGTRLTVV.

The chain is built from TRBV11-2 and TRBJ1-4; TRBD1 is a possible D gene (6 bases). Per germline, CDR1 SGHAT and CDR2 FQNNGV. The CDR3 is 14 residues long. The ends were cut back, 5 bases at V and 4 bases at J, with 11 bases in the middle. CDR3 amino acids: CASSPGQYNEKLFF. In DNA form, the CDR3 reads TGTGCCAGCAGCCCCGGACAGTATAATGAAAAACTGTTTTTT.

This clone came up once. This chain joins TRBV5-1 and TRBJ2-2; D may be TRBD1 (5 bases). CDR3 size: 14 residues. Trimming shortened V by 3 bases and J by 6 bases, and 12 bases separated the two germline ends. Germline V gives CDR1 SGHRS, CDR2 YFSETQ. CDR3 in amino acids: CASSSYQGSGELFF. In DNA, the CDR3 is TGCGCCAGCAGCTCGTATCAGGGTTCCGGGGAGCTGTTTTTT. The entire variable domain, with the rest obtained from reference TRBV5-1 and TRBJ2-2, is as follows: KAGVTQTPRYLIKTRGQQVTLSCSPISGHRSVSWYQQTPGQGLQFLFEYFSETQRNKGNFPGRFSGRQFSNSRSEMNVSTLELGDSALYLCASSSYQGSGELFFGEGSRLTVL.